This T cell receptor beta chain is from a study of human T cells and chemical hapten exposure. Turning to the study itself: For the roughly 23-week duration of the study, patients were given weekly doses of diphenylcyclopropenone on the scalp. Application of 0.01% DPC to the upper back was done by patch test, with a reading at 6 days.

V was pared by 3 bases and J by 7 bases, with 12 bases between. The CDR3 has 13 amino acids. Germline CDR1 and CDR2: SQVTM and ANQGSEA. From the RACE reads, TCRdb called clonotypes with MiXCR, one entry per CDR3 protein. The table shows more than 55,000 distinct CDR3 sequences, with approximately 9.8% occurring only once. On this clonotype itself: Its antigen is unknown.

Notes on the study in general: Expanded TCRs clustered into significantly more large CDR3 similarity groups than controls, the analysis revealed.

The time point: patch test 1, 2 weeks after DPC sensitization. The treatment denotes: therapeutic diphenylcyclopropenone sensitization with weekly scalp DPC. Sequencing used whole blood, obtained in connection with sensitization to the hapten diphenylcyclopropenone (DPC). The chain is built from TRBV29-1 and TRBJ2-2; D gene uncertain. This TCR came from a woman aged 40 to 50 with alopecia areata. Some clones in this sample may be carry-over from other donors' samples. This CDR3 is CSVDHIESGELFF. The DNA for the CDR3 is TGCAGCGTTGACCACATAGAGAGCGGGGAGCTGTTTTTT.